A selection of T cell receptor beta chains follows, all from one sample in a study of cytomegalovirus exposure and HLA in healthy donors. Assay: immunoSEQ multiplex PCR; the TCRdb copy retains only in-frame clones and omits some. The sample has some 240,000 clones, about nine tenths seen once. The specimen sequenced was PBMCs. The receptors derive from a woman aged 18-30 years in good health and CMV-seropositive. Both conserved end residues are part of each CDR3. A D gene is named only where the DNA matches it firmly. Clone size, where shown, is once, few, many, or a class for clones that have expanded.

clone_size	j_call	v_call	d_call	cdr3_nt	cdr3_aa
.	TRBJ2-7	TRBV27	.	TGTGCCAGCAGCTCAGGACAGACCTACGAGCAGTACTTC	CASSSGQTYEQYF
.	TRBJ1-4	TRBV19	TRBD1	TGTGCCAGTAGTACAAGGGACAGAAAACTGTTTTTT	CASSTRDRKLFF
.	TRBJ2-1	TRBV5-1	.	TGCGCCAGCAGCTTTCGGACAGCCTACAATGAGCAGTTCTTC	CASSFRTAYNEQFF
.	TRBJ1-2	TRBV9	TRBD1	TGTGCCAGCAGCGTAGCTAAGGGACAGGTTAACTATGGCTACACCTTC	CASSVAKGQVNYGYTF
.	TRBJ1-4	TRBV4-2	.	TGTGCCAGCAGCCAAGATTGGTCAGTTCAAAAACTGTTTTTT	CASSQDWSVQKLFF
.	TRBJ2-5	TRBV7-7	.	TGTGCCAGCAGTTCGGGGGTGGCGGGACCAGAGACCCAGTACTTC	CASSSGVAGPETQYF
.	TRBJ2-7	TRBV7-9	.	TGTGCCAGCAGCTTAGTAGCTCTAAGCTCCTACGAGCAGTACTTC	CASSLVALSSYEQYF
.	TRBJ1-4	TRBV28	.	TGTGCCAGCAGTTATTCGCGCGGGCGCAATGAAAAACTGTTTTTT	CASSYSRGRNEKLFF
.	TRBJ2-3	TRBV6-1	.	TGTGCCAGCAGTGAGTTTCTAGCAGGAAAAGATGTCACAGATACGCAGTATTTT	CASSEFLAGKDVTDTQYF
.	TRBJ2-3	TRBV27	.	TGTGCCAGCAGTTTAGGCGGGAGCACAGATACGCAGTATTTT	CASSLGGSTDTQYF
.	TRBJ2-1	TRBV6-1	.	TGTGCCAGCAGTGAGTCGAGCGGGTCCTCCTACAATGAGCAGTTCTTC	CASSESSGSSYNEQFF
.	TRBJ2-7	TRBV27	TRBD1	TGTGCCAGCAGTTCCGCCGGGGGACAGGTTATCTACGAGCAGTACTTC	CASSSAGGQVIYEQYF
.	TRBJ2-7	TRBV7-6	.	TGTGCCAGCAGCTCTGTTCGGAGACGTCGGCCCTACGAGCAGTACTTC	CASSSVRRRRPYEQYF
.	TRBJ1-1	TRBV27	TRBD1	TGTGCCAGCAGTTTAGGGACAGGGGGCGCGACTGAAGCTTTCTTT	CASSLGTGGATEAFF
.	TRBJ1-2	TRBV6-1	.	TGTGCCACCTCCCGTGAGCACCTGATGATCTATGGCTACACCTTC	CATSREHLMIYGYTF
.	TRBJ2-7	TRBV27	.	TGTGCCAGCAGTCCCGGGACTTACCCCTACGAGCAGTACTTC	CASSPGTYPYEQYF
.	TRBJ1-4	TRBV28	.	TGTGCCAGCAGAACCTTAGGGGCGGCTAATGAAAAACTGTTTTTT	CASRTLGAANEKLFF
.	TRBJ1-5	TRBV27	.	TGTGCCAGCAGTTTAAACAGGGACAATCAGCCCCAGCATTTT	CASSLNRDNQPQHF
once	TRBJ2-7	TRBV19	.	TGTGCCAGTAGCACCAAACCGGGACTCCCTTTGAACGAGCAGTACTTC	CASSTKPGLPLNEQYF
.	TRBJ2-7	TRBV27	.	TGTGCCAGCAGTCCGCGGGACAGCCTCTACGAGCAGTACTTC	CASSPRDSLYEQYF
.	TRBJ2-5	TRBV7-2	TRBD1	TGTGCCAGCAGCTTAAGGGACAGGGGGAGCGAGACCCAGTACTTC	CASSLRDRGSETQYF
.	TRBJ1-2	TRBV14	TRBD1	TGTGCCAGCAGTCCCGGGACAGGGAATGGCTACACCTTC	CASSPGTGNGYTF
few	TRBJ1-5	TRBV19	.	TGTGCCAGTGATGGGGCGGGGAGGAGAAATCAGCCCCAGCATTTT	CASDGAGRRNQPQHF
.	TRBJ2-1	TRBV6-5	.	TGTGCCAGCAGTAAAATATTGCGGGTCGATGAGCAGTTCTTC	CASSKILRVDEQFF
.	TRBJ2-1	TRBV9	.	TGTGCCAGCAGCCTAGGGAGAATGAATGAGCAGTTCTTC	CASSLGRMNEQFF
.	TRBJ2-7	TRBV15	.	TGTGCCACCAGCAGAGATAACGGTCGGGGCGAGCAGTACTTC	CATSRDNGRGEQYF
.	TRBJ2-1	TRBV27	TRBD2	TGTGCCAGCAGTTTATCAGTTTTGTTAGCGGGGTACAATGAGCAGTTCTTC	CASSLSVLLAGYNEQFF
.	TRBJ2-1	TRBV12-5	.	TGTGCTAGTGCCCTCGGGACCTACAATGAGCAGTTCTTC	CASALGTYNEQFF
.	TRBJ1-1	TRBV9	.	TGTGCCAGCGGGCTTGTTACGGGGTCTACTGAAGCTTTCTTT	CASGLVTGSTEAFF
once	TRBJ2-1	TRBV2	TRBD2	TGTGCCAGCAGCGATCCTACAGGGAAGGGACTAGCAATGCAGTTCTTC	CASSDPTGKGLAMQFF
.	TRBJ2-5	TRBV7-8	TRBD1	TGTGCCAGCAGCTTAGGGTACAGGGGGGCTTTAAGAGAGACCCAGTACTTC	CASSLGYRGALRETQYF
.	TRBJ1-1	TRBV5-1	TRBD1	TGCGCCAGCAGCTTCGCACTGACAGGGGAGTCAAACACTGAAGCTTTCTTT	CASSFALTGESNTEAFF
.	TRBJ1-1	TRBV28	.	TGTGCCAGCAGTTTCTTCGGGAACACTGAAGCTTTCTTT	CASSFFGNTEAFF
.	TRBJ2-7	TRBV7-9	.	TGTGCCAGCAGCTTAGGAGGAGCGGCTCACGAGCAGTACTTC	CASSLGGAAHEQYF
.	TRBJ2-2	TRBV11-3	TRBD2	TGTGCCAGCAGCTTGGGACTAGCGGGAGTCGGGGAGCTGTTTTTT	CASSLGLAGVGELFF
few	TRBJ2-5	TRBV5-1	TRBD1	TGCGCCAGCAGCTTGGGAACCACAGGGGGGCAAGAGACCCAGTACTTC	CASSLGTTGGQETQYF
.	TRBJ2-5	TRBV28	.	TGTGCCAGCAGCCGAGACAGAGTCCAAGAGACCCAGTACTTC	CASSRDRVQETQYF